The clone carrying this T cell receptor (beta chain) has more than one count but fewer than ten. The target antigen is unknown. This sample stems from a study of response to subunit inactivated influenza vaccine. General study points: There was a suggestion from the authors that each seasonal influenza vaccination recruits few new T cells.

TCRdb fed the RT-PCR reads into MiXCR, producing one record per CDR3 protein. The table has 750,000 to 850,000 distinct CDR3 sequences, less than 20% seen once; the top ten hold under 13%. CDR3 size: 12 residues. The V gene's germline CDR1 is SGHTA and CDR2 FQGNSA. With 7 bases clipped from V and 5 bases from J, the junction kept 4 bases outside the gene matches. The specimen comprised PBMCs from blood, sampled more than 4 days after vaccination. This clonotype originated in a man aged 50 to 60 who received an inactivated influenza vaccine. The chain has TRBV7-2 and TRBJ2-7; 8 bases match TRBD2. The CDR3 DNA reads TGTGCCAGCAACCTCGGGGGGGACGAGCAGTACTTC. Protein: CASNLGGDEQYF.